Described below is a single T cell receptor beta chain sequence and its context. V dropped 0 bases and J dropped 3; count of bases not matched to a gene: 4. This CDR3 contains 16 residues. Germline values: CDR1 SGHNT, CDR2 YYREEE (reference sequence). Clones were sequenced by immunoSEQ multiplex PCR, and TCRdb holds only the in-frame ones, with some missing. Of around 260,000 clones listed, 80% to 90% are singletons. The source of the sample is a study of blood T cell repertoires in COVID-19. About the research overall: Sites across the United States, Italy and Spain contributed samples from acute and convalescent COVID-19. Nucleic acid was either cDNA or gDNA, and it came from T cells, B-cell-depleted T cells, or PBMCs.

Specimen: peripheral blood. J is TRBJ2-2 and V is TRBV5-4, with 8 bases fitting TRBD1. The sequence derives from a man aged 55 to 70 with acute or convalescent COVID-19. CDR3 in DNA: TGTGCCAGCAGCTTGGGCCAGGGGGCTTACACCGGGGAGCTGTTTTTT. Translated, it gives CASSLGQGAYTGELFF.